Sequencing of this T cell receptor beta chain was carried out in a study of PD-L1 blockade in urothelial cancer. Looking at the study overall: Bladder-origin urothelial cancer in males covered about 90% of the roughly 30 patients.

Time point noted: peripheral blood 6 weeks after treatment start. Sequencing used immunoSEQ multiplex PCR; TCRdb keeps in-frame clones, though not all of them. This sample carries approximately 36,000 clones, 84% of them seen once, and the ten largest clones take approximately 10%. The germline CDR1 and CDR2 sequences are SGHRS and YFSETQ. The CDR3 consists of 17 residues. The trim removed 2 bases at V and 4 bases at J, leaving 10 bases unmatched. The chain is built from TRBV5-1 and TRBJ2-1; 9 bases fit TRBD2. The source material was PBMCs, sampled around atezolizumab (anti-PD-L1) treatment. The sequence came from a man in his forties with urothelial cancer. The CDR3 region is CASSFTGPSGVYNEQFF. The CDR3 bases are TGCGCCAGCAGCTTCACAGGGCCTAGCGGGGTGTACAATGAGCAGTTCTTC.